The 9 T cell receptor beta chains below come from one sample, sequenced in a study of blood T cell repertoires in COVID-19. TCRdb keeps only in-frame clones here, not all; method: immunoSEQ multiplex PCR. The table shows some 76,000 clones, with roughly 90% occurring only once. The sequenced sample consisted of peripheral blood. Receptor source: a man between 60 and 75 years old with acute or convalescent COVID-19.

V is TRBV10-3 and J is TRBJ1-4; no definite D call. Trimming left V 2 bases short and J 8 bases short, with 9 bases between. This CDR3 contains 13 residues. The germline V gene has CDR1 ENHRY and CDR2 SYGVKD. CDR3 loop: CAISEAAREKLFF. Here the CDR3 DNA reads TGTGCCATCAGTGAGGCGGCCCGGGAAAAACTGTTTTTT.

V usage is TRBV2 and J usage is TRBJ1-3; possible D gene TRBD1, 5 bases. This CDR3 has 18 residues. CDR1 SNHLY and CDR2 FYNNEI come from the germline V gene. Trimming cost V 6 bases and J 0 bases, with 21 bases left between them. CDR3 bases: TGTGCCAGCAGGAACACAAGGGGTCTAGGTAGCTCTGGAAACACCATATATTTT. Protein sequence: CASRNTRGLGSSGNTIYF.

In this sample, this clone turned up a few times. The V and J genes are TRBV19 and TRBJ2-3; 11 nucleotides match TRBD1. This CDR3 is 14 amino acids long. Per germline, CDR1 LNHDA and CDR2 SQIVND (reference sequence). J lost 4 bases, V lost 10 bases, and 7 bases had no gene match. The CDR3 loop is CATWSGQGADTQYF. The CDR3 nucleotides read TGTGCCACTTGGTCGGGACAGGGGGCAGATACGCAGTATTTT.

This chain links TRBV7-3 with TRBJ2-3; weak D call: TRBD2 (6 bases). Trimming removed 3 bases at V and 4 bases at J, with 8 bases between. Germline CDR1 reads SGHTA; CDR2 reads FQGTGA. The CDR3 loop spans 13 amino acids. CDR3 residues: CASSFGTPDTQYF. The CDR3 nucleotides read TGTGCCAGCAGCTTCGGGACTCCAGATACGCAGTATTTT. Full variable domain (outside the CDR3, taken from reference TRBV7-3 and TRBJ2-3): GAGVSQTPSNKVTEKGKYVELRCDPISGHTALYWYRQSLGQGPEFLIYFQGTGAADDSGLPNDRFFAVRPEGSVSTLKIQRTERGDSAVYLCASSFGTPDTQYFGPGTRLTVL.

This chain joins TRBV11-2 and TRBJ2-3; 13 bases match TRBD2. This CDR3 region has 15 residues. Per germline, CDR1 SGHAT and CDR2 FQNNGV. J gave up 5 bases and V 1 base, and 0 bases lay outside the gene matches. In DNA, the CDR3 is TGTGCCAGCAGCTTAGGGACTAGCGGGAGAGATACGCAGTATTTT. Residues: CASSLGTSGRDTQYF. Based on the CDR3 plus reference TRBV11-2 and TRBJ2-3, the full variable domain is EAGVAQSPRYKIIEKRQSVAFWCNPISGHATLYWYQQILGQGPKLLIQFQNNGVVDDSQLPKDRFSAERLKGVDSTLKIQPAKLEDSAVYLCASSLGTSGRDTQYFGPGTRLTVL.

This sequence joins TRBV5-1 and TRBJ2-7; the match to TRBD1 covers 11 bases. This CDR3 is 15 amino acids long. Germline V CDR1 and CDR2: SGHRS, YFSETQ. V shed 3 bases and J 3 bases; nucleotides not matched to a gene: 5. The CDR3 DNA is TGCGCCAGCAGCTCAACGGGACAGGGGGACTACGAGCAGTACTTC. Translated: CASSSTGQGDYEQYF.

The CDR3 sequence is CASRRDTSTDTQYF. The CDR3, as DNA: TGTGCCAGCAGGCGAGATACTAGCACAGATACGCAGTATTTT. The chain couples TRBV2 to TRBJ2-3; D is uncertain. Trimming pared 6 bases from V and 0 bases from J, leaving 10 bases between. The CDR3 extends over 14 amino acids. Germline values: CDR1 SNHLY, CDR2 FYNNEI.

V and J are TRBV19 and TRBJ2-1, with D hard to call. CDR1 is LNHDA and CDR2 is SQIVND in the germline V gene (reference sequence). The CDR3 consists of 11 residues. Trimming shortened V by 4 bases and J by 4 bases, and 2 bases separated the two germline ends. CDR3 protein: CASSTYNEQFF. Here the CDR3 DNA reads TGTGCCAGTAGTACGTACAATGAGCAGTTCTTC.

This clone occurred once. The CDR3 reads CASSLYRTGNINEKLFF. As DNA, the CDR3 is TGTGCCAGCAGTTTATACAGGACAGGGAATATTAATGAAAAACTGTTTTTT. This chain joins TRBV28 and TRBJ1-4, with TRBD1 matching 8 bases. The germline V gene has CDR1 MDHEN and CDR2 SYDVKM. Unmatched junction bases numbered 8, after V lost 1 base and J lost 4 bases. The CDR3 runs 17 residues.